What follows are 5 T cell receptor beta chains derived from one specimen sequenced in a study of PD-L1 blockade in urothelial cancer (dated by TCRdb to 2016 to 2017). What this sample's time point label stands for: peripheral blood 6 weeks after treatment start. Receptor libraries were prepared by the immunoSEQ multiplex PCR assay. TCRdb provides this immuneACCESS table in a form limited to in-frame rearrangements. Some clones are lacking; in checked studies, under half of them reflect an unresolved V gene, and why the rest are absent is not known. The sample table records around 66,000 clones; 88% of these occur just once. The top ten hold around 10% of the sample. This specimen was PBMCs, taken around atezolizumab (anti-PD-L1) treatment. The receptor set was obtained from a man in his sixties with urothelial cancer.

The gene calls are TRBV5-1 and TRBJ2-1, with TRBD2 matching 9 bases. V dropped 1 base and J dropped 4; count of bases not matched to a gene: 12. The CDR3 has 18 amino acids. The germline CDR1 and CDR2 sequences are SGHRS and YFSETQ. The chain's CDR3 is CASSLSAGGPLRYNEQFF. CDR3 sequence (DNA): TGCGCCAGCAGCTTGTCTGCGGGAGGGCCCCTCCGATACAATGAGCAGTTCTTC.

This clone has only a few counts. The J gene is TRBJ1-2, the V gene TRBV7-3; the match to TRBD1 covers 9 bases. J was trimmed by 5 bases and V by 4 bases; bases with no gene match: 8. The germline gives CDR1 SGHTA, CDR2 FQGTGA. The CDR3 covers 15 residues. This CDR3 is CASSSHPTGGYGYTF. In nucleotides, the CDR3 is TGTGCCAGCAGCTCCCACCCGACAGGGGGTTATGGCTACACCTTC.

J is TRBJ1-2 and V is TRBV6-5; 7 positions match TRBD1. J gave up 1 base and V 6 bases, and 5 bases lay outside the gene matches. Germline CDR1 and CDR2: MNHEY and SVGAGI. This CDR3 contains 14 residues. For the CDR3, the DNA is TGTGCCAGCAGAACCGGGACAGTTAACTATGGCTACACCTTC. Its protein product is CASRTGTVNYGYTF.

The CDR3 reads CASSLEADRDTDTQYF. CDR3 nucleotide sequence: TGCGCCAGCAGCTTGGAAGCGGACAGGGACACAGATACGCAGTATTTT. The chain links TRBV5-1 to TRBJ2-3; TRBD1 matches 8 bases. Germline V lookup: CDR1 SGHRS, CDR2 YFSETQ. The trim removed 0 bases at V and 2 bases at J, leaving 5 bases unmatched. The CDR3 is 16 residues long.

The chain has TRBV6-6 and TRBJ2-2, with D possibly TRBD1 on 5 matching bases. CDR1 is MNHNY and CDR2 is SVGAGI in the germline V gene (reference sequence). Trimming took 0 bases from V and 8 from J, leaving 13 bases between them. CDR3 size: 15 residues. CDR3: CASSYSDNWRGELFF. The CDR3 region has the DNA TGTGCCAGCAGTTACTCGGACAATTGGCGAGGGGAGCTGTTTTTT.